The 23 T cell receptor beta chains below all came from one sample that was sequenced in a study of CXCR3-negative and CXCR3-positive naive CD8 T cells. The TRB cDNA libraries were prepared by 5' RACE with UMI labels. TCRdb reprocessed the 5' RACE reads and reports one entry per CDR3 protein, with no DNA. The repertoire shows approximately 24,000 distinct CDR3 sequences; the top ten hold around 2.8%. Sequenced input: naive CXCR3- CD8+ T cells from blood. The subset was: CD45RO-CCR7+CD27+CD95- naive CD8+ T cells lacking CXCR3 (TNR3-). These TCRs come from a human donor in good health. Some clones in this sample may be carry-over from other donors' samples.

The J gene is TRBJ1-2, the V gene TRBV4-2; TCRdb lists TRBD1, though no DNA is available to test this call. Germline-derived CDR1 and CDR2 are LGHNA and YNFKEQ. CDR3 length: 16 residues. CDR3 residues: CASSLHSGGSGYGYTF.

This chain links TRBV12-3 or TRBV12-4 with TRBJ2-2. This CDR3 has 12 residues. CDR3 residues: CASSDLTGELFF.

Its frequency marks this clonotype as medium-sized (0.01 to 0.1%). J is TRBJ1-1 and V is TRBV9. This CDR3 has 14 amino acids. Per the germline V gene, CDR1 is SGDLS and CDR2 is YYNGEE. The CDR3 loop is CASSVGGGETEAFF.

The chain carries TRBV9 and TRBJ2-7. CDR1 is SGDLS, CDR2 YYNGEE, per germline. The CDR3 contains 14 residues. CDR3: CASSVGQNVDEQYF.

The CDR3 loop is CSAREGNGGFTGELFF. This chain joins TRBV20-1 and TRBJ2-2. The CDR3 covers 16 residues. Per the germline V gene, CDR1 is DFQATT and CDR2 is SNEGSKA (reference sequence).

The chain employs TRBV6-6 and TRBJ2-3; TCRdb returns TRBD2, unconfirmable since there is no DNA. CDR3 length: 16 residues. From germline, CDR1 is MNHNY and CDR2 SVGAGI (reference sequence). This CDR3 is CASSGTSGRGVDTQYF.

The V gene is TRBV24-1, the J gene TRBJ2-3; TCRdb selects TRBD1, and the lack of DNA leaves this call unchecked. Germline V gene data show CDR1 as KGHDR and CDR2 as SFDVKD. This CDR3 contains 17 residues. The CDR3 spells CATSDPPGTGGDDTQYF.

This chain connects TRBV12-3 or TRBV12-4 to TRBJ1-1; without DNA, the TCRdb call of TRBD1 cannot be checked. The CDR3 runs to 15 residues. The chain's CDR3 is CASVPGQGLWTEAFF.

The J gene is TRBJ2-5, the V gene TRBV7-6. In germline, CDR1 is SGHVS, CDR2 FNYEAQ. This CDR3 contains 14 residues. The chain's CDR3 is CASSLDPLKETQYF.

V usage is TRBV12-3 or TRBV12-4 and J usage is TRBJ1-2. The CDR3 covers 13 residues. The CDR3 here is CASTGGLDYGYTF.

This chain uses TRBV29-1 with TRBJ1-1. The CDR3 is 11 residues long. The V gene's germline CDR1 is SQVTM and CDR2 ANQGSEA. CDR3 region: CSVGQNTEAFF.

The chain carries TRBV29-1 and TRBJ2-5; the TCRdb D gene call, TRBD1, has no DNA to confirm it. The CDR3 length is 15 residues. CDR1 is SQVTM and CDR2 is ANQGSEA in the germline V gene. Here the CDR3 reads CSVDRLLGGKETQYF. The full variable domain, completed using reference TRBV29-1 and TRBJ2-5, is SAVISQKPSRDICQRGTSLTIQCQVDSQVTMMFWYRQQPGQSLTLIATANQGSEATYESGFVIDKFPISRPNLTFSTLTVSNMSPEDSSIYLCSVDRLLGGKETQYFGPGTRLLVL.

V gene TRBV4-1 combines with J gene TRBJ2-7. This CDR3 region has 15 residues. Germline V lookup: CDR1 MGHRA, CDR2 YSYEKL. The chain's CDR3 is CASSQQKGLWNEQYF.

The V and J genes are TRBV7-6 and TRBJ2-7; TCRdb's D call of TRBD1 is untestable without DNA. The CDR3 has 16 amino acids. The germline gives CDR1 SGHVS, CDR2 FNYEAQ. This CDR3 is CASSSRQGAQIYEQYF.

The chain uses TRBV6-2 or TRBV6-3 and TRBJ2-7; the D gene TCRdb calls, TRBD1, cannot be checked with no DNA. In germline, CDR1 is MNHEY, CDR2 SVGEGT. This CDR3 comprises 14 residues. CDR3 protein: CASSAREGSYEQYF.

The V gene is TRBV7-9, the J gene TRBJ1-1; TCRdb's D call of TRBD1 is untestable without DNA. Germline CDR1 is SEHNR and CDR2 is FQNEAQ (reference sequence). The CDR3 is 14 residues long. The chain's CDR3 is CASSKGQGSTEAFF.

The V call is TRBV12-5, the J call TRBJ2-7; there is no DNA to check the TCRdb D call of TRBD1. There are 12 residues in the CDR3. Germline loops: CDR1 LGHNT, CDR2 FRNRAP. CDR3 sequence: CASGPGQHEQYF.

The V gene is TRBV13, the J gene TRBJ1-2. Looked up from germline, CDR1 is PRHDT and CDR2 is FYEKMQ (reference sequence). The CDR3 spans 16 residues. Here the CDR3 reads CASSLDEAAAYYGYTF.

The chain recombines TRBV5-5 with TRBJ1-4. The germline V gene has CDR1 SGHKS and CDR2 YYEKEE (reference sequence). This CDR3 is built from 13 residues. The chain's CDR3 is CASEGRVNEKLFF.

The chain has TRBV20-1 and TRBJ2-3; TCRdb's assignment of TRBD2 cannot be checked, as there is no DNA. CDR3 length equals 16 residues. Germline CDR1 reads DFQATT; CDR2 reads SNEGSKA (reference sequence). The CDR3 protein is CRPEGLAGGPTDTQYF.

Here the CDR3 reads CSVVEASRNEQYF. This chain links TRBV29-1 with TRBJ2-7; without DNA, the TCRdb call of TRBD2 cannot be checked. The CDR3 spans 13 residues. Germline V gene data show CDR1 as SQVTM and CDR2 as ANQGSEA.

The CDR3 sequence: CASSPHVAGGRGTQYF. The rearrangement links TRBV28 to TRBJ2-3; there is no DNA to check the TCRdb D call of TRBD2. This CDR3 has 16 residues. The germline V gene encodes CDR1 MDHEN and CDR2 SYDVKM.

The CDR3 loop reads CASPRGRPYEQYF. V is TRBV6-5 and J is TRBJ2-7; the D call of TRBD2 rests on TCRdb alone, since no DNA is present to check it. Germline V gene sequence: CDR1 MNHEY, CDR2 SVGAGI. The CDR3 sequence is 13 residues long.